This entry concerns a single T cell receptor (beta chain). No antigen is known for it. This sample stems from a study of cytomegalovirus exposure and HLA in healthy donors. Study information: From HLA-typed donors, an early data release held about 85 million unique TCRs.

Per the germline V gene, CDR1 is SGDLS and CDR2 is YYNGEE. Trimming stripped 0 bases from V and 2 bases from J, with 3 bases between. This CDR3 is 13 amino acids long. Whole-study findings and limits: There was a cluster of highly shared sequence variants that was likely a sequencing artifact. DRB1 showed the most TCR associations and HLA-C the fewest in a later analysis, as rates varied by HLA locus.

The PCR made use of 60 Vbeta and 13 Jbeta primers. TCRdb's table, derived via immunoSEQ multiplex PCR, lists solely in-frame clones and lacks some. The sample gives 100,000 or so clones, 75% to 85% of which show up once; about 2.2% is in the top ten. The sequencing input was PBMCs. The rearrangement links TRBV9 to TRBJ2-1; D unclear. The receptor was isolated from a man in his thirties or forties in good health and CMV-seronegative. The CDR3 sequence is CASSVATYNEQFF. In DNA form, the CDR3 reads TGTGCCAGCAGCGTAGCTACCTACAATGAGCAGTTCTTC.